Following are 12 T cell receptor beta chains from one sample sequenced in a study of control samples from healthy donors and cancer patients. Assay: immunoSEQ multiplex PCR; the TCRdb copy retains only in-frame clones and omits some. The table lists about 180,000 clones, nearly 90% of them singletons. The source material was blood. The source is a woman in her forties or fifties in good health.

V is TRBV5-1 and J is TRBJ2-1, with 10 bases that match TRBD2. Germline V gene data show CDR1 as SGHRS and CDR2 as YFSETQ. Trimming cost V 4 bases and J 7 bases; bases outside gene matches: 5. The CDR3 length is 14 residues. CDR3 loop: CASSPGTSANEQFF. As DNA, the CDR3 is TGCGCCAGCAGCCCAGGGACTAGCGCGAATGAGCAGTTCTTC.

The V call is TRBV7-8, the J call TRBJ1-4; D is undetermined. The CDR3 length is 15 residues. Germline CDR1 reads SGHVS; CDR2 reads FQNEAQ. V gave up 5 bases and J gave up 7 bases, with 17 bases separating them. Written as DNA, the CDR3 is TGTGCCAGCAGCCTCGACGCGGCGCCGCTTGAAAAACTGTTTTTT. Amino acids: CASSLDAAPLEKLFF.

The chain's CDR3 is CASSQGHYSNQPQHF. The DNA of the CDR3 is TGCGCCAGCAGCCAAGGCCATTATAGCAATCAGCCCCAGCATTTT. This chain links TRBV4-3 with TRBJ1-5; no clear D. The V end lost 1 base, the J end lost 0 bases, and 7 bases lay between the germline ends. The CDR3 contains 15 residues. Germline loops: CDR1 LGHNA, CDR2 YSLEER.

This clone was recorded a few times. This chain uses TRBV28 with TRBJ2-1, with 8 bases lining up with TRBD1. From germline, CDR1 is MDHEN and CDR2 SYDVKM. After removal of 2 bases from V and 12 bases from J, the junction contained 15 bases not matched to a gene. CDR3 length: 16 residues. The CDR3 reads CASSLGSQGVRTRQFF. DNA of the CDR3: TGTGCCAGCAGTTTAGGTTCACAGGGGGTTAGGACAAGGCAGTTCTTC.

The rearrangement uses TRBV2 and TRBJ1-5, with 7 positions matching TRBD1. CDR1 and CDR2 from the germline V gene are SNHLY and FYNNEI. V shed 7 bases, J shed 2 bases, and the junction held 5 bases outside the gene matches. The CDR3 covers 14 residues. The CDR3: CASKGGEGNQPQHF. CDR3 sequence (DNA): TGTGCCAGCAAAGGGGGCGAAGGCAATCAGCCCCAGCATTTT.

The rearrangement joins TRBV24-1 to TRBJ1-5; possibly TRBD1 for D (5 bases). The V end was cut by 9 bases, the J end by 2 bases, with 10 bases between. Looked up from germline, CDR1 is KGHDR and CDR2 is SFDVKD. There are 13 residues in the CDR3. CDR3: CATQARGNQPQHF. In DNA form, the CDR3 reads TGTGCCACCCAGGCCAGGGGCAATCAGCCCCAGCATTTT.

V and J are TRBV28 and TRBJ1-1, with 7 bases fitting TRBD1. The CDR3 contains 14 residues. The germline V gene encodes CDR1 MDHEN and CDR2 SYDVKM. The trim removed 2 bases at V and 4 bases at J, leaving 4 bases unmatched. CDR3 sequence: CASSLLRGVTEAFF. The CDR3 DNA follows: TGTGCCAGCAGTTTACTCAGGGGGGTCACTGAAGCTTTCTTT.

The V gene is TRBV5-1, the J gene TRBJ2-3; 11 bases line up with TRBD2. Unmatched junction bases numbered 2, after V lost 1 base and J lost 1 base. The CDR3 totals 16 residues. From germline, CDR1 is SGHRS and CDR2 YFSETQ. CDR3 DNA: TGCGCCAGCAGCTTGACTAGCGGGGGCCGCACAGATACGCAGTATTTT. It specifies CASSLTSGGRTDTQYF.

V gene TRBV5-1 combines with J gene TRBJ2-7, with D maybe TRBD1 (5 bases). CDR3 length equals 14 residues. Trimming cost V 2 bases and J 8 bases, with 17 bases left between them. The V gene's germline CDR1 is SGHRS and CDR2 YFSETQ. CDR3 sequence reads: CASSFPGHPGQQYF. DNA for the CDR3: TGCGCCAGCAGCTTTCCCGGACACCCAGGGCAGCAGTACTTC.

The rearrangement links TRBV6-5 to TRBJ2-5; possibly TRBD1 for D (5 bases). Germline assignment: CDR1 MNHEY and CDR2 SVGAGI. The CDR3 consists of 13 residues. The V and J ends lost 11 bases and 3 bases respectively, with 16 bases between them. CDR3 DNA sequence: TGTGCCGGTAAGACAGATACGAAAGAGACCCAGTACTTC. This sequence encodes CAGKTDTKETQYF.

V is TRBV27 and J is TRBJ2-7; D may correspond to TRBD1 or TRBD2 (5 bases each). V lost 2 bases and J 3 bases, leaving 26 bases between the germline ends. This CDR3 spans 19 amino acids. Germline V gene lookup returns CDR1 MNHEY and CDR2 SMNVEV (reference sequence). Written as DNA, the CDR3 is TGTGCCAGCAGTTTAAGGTCCCCCCTCTCCGGGACGGAAGGCTACGAGCAGTACTTC. Its translation: CASSLRSPLSGTEGYEQYF.

V is TRBV5-6 and J is TRBJ1-4; D is undetermined. This CDR3 is 14 amino acids long. V shed 4 bases and J shed 7 bases, with 14 bases lying between them. Germline assignment: CDR1 SGHDT and CDR2 YYEEEE. The CDR3 spells CASSPSVPGEKLFF. CDR3 in DNA: TGTGCCAGCAGCCCGTCTGTCCCGGGTGAAAAACTGTTTTTT.